The entry that follows covers one T cell receptor beta chain sequence. The sample originates from a study of shared clonotypes between healthy human individuals. The ends lost 8 bases at V and 0 bases at J; junction bases unmatched: 10. The CDR3 contains 17 residues. Looked up from germline, CDR1 is LNHDA and CDR2 is SQIVND (reference sequence). The table came from immunoSEQ multiplex PCR; TCRdb's copy has only in-frame clones and leaves some out. The repertoire holds 950,000 to 1,200,000 clones, with 60% to 85% as singletons. The sample was memory CD4+ T cells from PBMCs. This sample's subset: CD45RA-negative fraction. The V call is TRBV19, the J call TRBJ2-2, with 9 bases fitting TRBD2. The sequence was collected from a man in his late teens or twenties in good health. Some clones in this sample may be carry-over from other donors' samples. For the CDR3, the DNA is TGTGCCAGTGAGCCTAGGGGCGGGAGGGCGAACACCGGGGAGCTGTTTTTT. Amino acid sequence: CASEPRGGRANTGELFF.